This is a list of T cell receptor beta chains from one sample in a study of T-cell memory formation after mild COVID-19. TCRdb processed the 5' RACE reads anew with MiXCR; each CDR3 protein has one entry. The sample lists 450,000 to 700,000 distinct CDR3 sequences; roughly 18% were seen once. The sample comprised PBMCs or a T cell subset sorted from them (not recorded which). These receptors all stem from an adult woman who had mild COVID-19 (a few samples of this study predate the infection). Cell type and time point are not known. Each CDR3 is given with its conserved first and last residue. The D gene is left open where the match is weak. Size values are once, few and many counts, or a class for expanded clones, and some rows have none.

size | J | length | V | D | CDR3 | DNA
NA | TRBJ2-1 | 18 | TRBV11-3 | TRBD2 | CASSWNDLTSGSYNEQFF | TGTGCCAGCAGCTGGAACGACCTTACTAGCGGTTCCTACAATGAGCAGTTCTTC
many | TRBJ2-5 | 13 | TRBV12-3/TRBV12-4 | NA | CASSLVRQETQYF | TGTGCCAGCAGTTTAGTCAGACAAGAGACCCAGTACTTC
NA | TRBJ2-3 | 16 | TRBV9 | NA | CASSVATMEGTDTQYF | TGTGCCAGCAGCGTAGCTACGATGGAGGGGACAGATACGCAGTATTTT
few | TRBJ2-3 | 16 | TRBV15 | NA | CATSNQPGLSTDTQYF | TGTGCCACCAGCAATCAGCCGGGGTTGAGCACAGATACGCAGTATTTT
few | TRBJ2-1 | 14 | TRBV3-1 | TRBD2 | CASGRLAGVGEQFF | TGTGCCAGTGGAAGACTAGCGGGAGTGGGTGAGCAGTTCTTC
few | TRBJ2-7 | 15 | TRBV19 | NA | CASSTPGTATYEQYF | TGTGCCAGTAGTACCCCCGGGACTGCCACCTACGAGCAGTACTTC
NA | TRBJ2-5 | 15 | TRBV7-8 | TRBD1 | CASSHTGGYRETQYF | TGTGCCAGCAGCCATACAGGGGGCTACAGGGAGACCCAGTACTTC
NA | TRBJ2-1 | 15 | TRBV12-3/TRBV12-4 | NA | CASSFNLGVTNEQFF | TGTGCCAGCAGTTTCAACCTGGGGGTTACCAATGAGCAGTTCTTC
few | TRBJ1-2 | 14 | TRBV5-6 | NA | CASSLNRDYDGYTF | TGTGCCAGCAGCTTGAACCGGGACTATGATGGCTACACCTTC
NA | TRBJ2-2 | 18 | TRBV9 | TRBD2 | CASSVGVAGVMNTGELFF | TGTGCCAGCAGCGTAGGGGTAGCGGGGGTTATGAACACCGGGGAGCTGTTTTTT
NA | TRBJ2-7 | 12 | TRBV28 | TRBD2 | CASTRGAYEQYF | TGTGCCAGCACACGGGGGGCCTACGAGCAGTACTTC
many | TRBJ2-2 | 15 | TRBV7-3 | TRBD1 | CASSRGQGGTGELFF | TGTGCCAGCAGCCGGGGACAGGGAGGAACCGGGGAGCTGTTTTTT
few | TRBJ2-1 | 15 | TRBV11-3 | NA | CASSLLLGGYNEQFF | TGTGCCAGCAGCTTATTACTGGGCGGATACAATGAGCAGTTCTTC
NA | TRBJ2-3 | 15 | TRBV19 | NA | CASSIGAGATDTQYF | TGTGCCAGTAGTATAGGGGCAGGGGCCACAGATACGCAGTATTTT
few | TRBJ2-2 | 14 | TRBV4-1 | NA | CASSARTPGGGLFF | TGCGCCAGCAGCGCCCGGACTCCAGGGGGGGGGCTGTTTTTT
few | TRBJ2-1 | 17 | TRBV7-9 | TRBD2 | CASSLDHLAGVYNEQFF | TGTGCCAGCAGCTTAGATCATCTAGCGGGAGTCTACAATGAGCAGTTCTTC
NA | TRBJ2-7 | 12 | TRBV11-3 | NA | CASSVAGYEQYF | TGTGCCAGCAGCGTCGCAGGGTACGAGCAGTACTTC
NA | TRBJ2-2 | 17 | TRBV6-2/TRBV6-3 | TRBD2 | CASCEPRAGVSTGELFF | TGTGCCAGCTGCGAACCTAGAGCGGGAGTGAGCACCGGGGAGCTGTTTTTT
NA | TRBJ2-1 | 15 | TRBV3-1 | TRBD2 | CASSQGAGAYNEQFF | TGTGCCAGCAGCCAAGGGGCGGGAGCGTACAATGAGCAGTTCTTC
few | TRBJ2-4 | 17 | TRBV4-1 | TRBD1 | CASSQDDREKTKNIQYF | TGCGCCAGCAGCCAAGATGACAGGGAGAAGACCAAAAACATTCAGTACTTC
once | TRBJ2-1 | 15 | TRBV10-3 | NA | CAISGGKGGYNEQFF | TGTGCCATCAGTGGGGGGAAGGGAGGCTACAATGAGCAGTTCTTC
few | TRBJ2-1 | 13 | TRBV6-5 | NA | CASRGRRGGEQFF | TGTGCCAGCAGAGGACGTCGTGGGGGTGAGCAGTTCTTC
many | TRBJ2-1 | 17 | TRBV12-3/TRBV12-4 | NA | CASSLVVDSLTYNEQFF | TGTGCCAGCAGTTTAGTGGTCGACAGCCTAACCTACAATGAGCAGTTCTTC
NA | TRBJ2-7 | 14 | TRBV4-3 | TRBD1 | CASSLLGQGDEQYF | TGCGCCAGCAGCCTCCTGGGACAGGGGGACGAGCAGTACTTC
few | TRBJ1-1 | 15 | TRBV7-3 | NA | CASSLTDISESEAFF | TGTGCCAGCAGCTTAACGGACATAAGCGAATCTGAAGCTTTCTTT
few | TRBJ2-3 | 17 | TRBV27 | TRBD2 | CASSPPGLAGPTDTQYF | TGTGCCAGCAGTCCCCCGGGACTAGCGGGGCCGACAGATACGCAGTATTTT
NA | TRBJ1-1 | 14 | TRBV5-1 | NA | CASSWDGLNTEAFF | TGCGCCAGCAGCTGGGATGGGCTGAACACTGAAGCTTTCTTT
NA | TRBJ2-1 | 15 | TRBV7-8 | NA | CASGLKGSSYNEQFF | TGTGCCAGCGGCCTCAAGGGAAGCTCCTACAATGAGCAGTTCTTC